This TCR beta chain was identified during a study of blood T cell repertoires in COVID-19. The junction had 7 bases not matched to a gene; V was cut back by 6 bases and J by 4 bases. The V gene's germline CDR1 is KGHSH and CDR2 LQKENI. CDR3 length equals 15 residues. Each participant's cohort was designated according to participant-reported clinical history. Of note for this clone: This same CDR3 is encoded by further DNA sequences in the sample.

In the original processing: Amplification of reference gene primers was used by the study to estimate nucleated cell counts. The table came from immunoSEQ multiplex PCR; TCRdb's copy has only in-frame clones and leaves some out. V, J and clone size are those of that table, while D and trimming were read from the DNA. Of fewer than 350,000 clones in the sample, 80% to 90% were seen once. The origin of this receptor is a man younger than 45 who had recovered from COVID-19. V gene TRBV18 combines with J gene TRBJ2-1, with TRBD1 identical over 9 bases. The sequenced sample was PBMCs or T cells enriched from blood (not recorded which). The CDR3 DNA reads TGTGCCAGCTCCCCGGGACAGGGAGTTTACAATGAGCAGTTCTTC. As protein: CASSPGQGVYNEQFF.